The entry below gives a single TCR beta chain sequence along with its context. Its cognate antigen is unknown. This specimen belongs to a study of T-cell reconstitution after alpha-beta-depleted transplantation in children. Findings and caveats of the study: Reportedly, only several hundred clones from non-depleted graft cells drove alpha-beta T-cell counts at about two months. Diversity and T-cell counts at one year after transplant derived mostly from new T cells. Surviving thymic progenitors and recipient T cells were the source of high TCRbeta diversity at day 60 in some patients.

Unique molecular identifiers were used to barcode this TCRbeta library. TCRdb re-called the PCR reads through MiXCR, storing one row per CDR3 protein. The data hold around 190,000 distinct CDR3 sequences, with about 7% observed a single time. The germline V gene has CDR1 MNHNS and CDR2 SASEGT. Trimming left V 7 bases short and J 3 bases short, with 15 bases between. The CDR3 has 14 residues. The receptor was isolated from a boy aged 2 to 10 with acute lymphoblastic leukemia, due to receive a stem cell transplant. The sample here was PBMCs, taken before TCRalphabeta/CD19-depleted stem cell transplant. The genes are TRBV6-1 and TRBJ1-1; D might be TRBD1 (6 bases). CDR3 in DNA: TGTGCCAGCATCAAGGGGGGTTTCGACACTGAAGCTTTCTTT. Translation: CASIKGGFDTEAFF.